These T cell receptor beta chains were read from a single sample in a study of identical twins. From the 5' RACE reads, TCRdb called clonotypes with MiXCR, one entry per CDR3 protein. This sample has 200,000 to 300,000 distinct CDR3 sequences, with approximately 12% found just once. This sample also belongs to another study, concerning yellow fever vaccine responses in identical twins.

Sequencing was performed on memory (CD45RO+) T cells sorted from blood. The receptors were sampled from a woman in her late teens or twenties in good health. Each CDR3 is given with its conserved first and last residue. D genes are given only for firm matches. Clone size is shown for a subset of rows, as once, few, many or a class of expanded clone.

V: TRBV6-4; size: few; J: TRBJ2-1; D: NA; DNA: TGTGCCAGCCGGGGGTGGTTTCAGAATGAGCAGTTCTTC; CDR3: CASRGWFQNEQFF
V: TRBV20-1; size: NA; J: TRBJ2-2; D: TRBD2; DNA: TGCAGTGCTAGATCCCGACTAGCGGGAGAAGCCGGGGAGCTGTTTTTT; CDR3: CSARSRLAGEAGELFF
V: TRBV15; size: few; J: TRBJ2-7; D: TRBD2; DNA: TGTGCCACCAGTAGGACTAGCGGGGTCTACGAGCAGTACTTC; CDR3: CATSRTSGVYEQYF
V: TRBV6-1; size: NA; J: TRBJ2-1; D: NA; DNA: TGTGCCAGCACTCCGACGGGGCTCTCCTACAATGAGCAGTTCTTC; CDR3: CASTPTGLSYNEQFF
V: TRBV2; size: few; J: TRBJ2-7; D: NA; DNA: TGTGCCAGCAGTTGGGACAACCTCTACGAGCAGTACTTC; CDR3: CASSWDNLYEQYF
V: TRBV27; size: few; J: TRBJ2-3; D: TRBD2; DNA: TGTGCCAGCAGTTTAGTCGGACTAGCTTCTCTTTTATGGGATACGCAGTATTTT; CDR3: CASSLVGLASLLWDTQYF
V: TRBV10-3; size: many; J: TRBJ1-1; D: NA; DNA: TGTGCCATCGTCGCCGGGACGACAAACACTGAAGCTTTCTTT; CDR3: CAIVAGTTNTEAFF
V: TRBV21-1; size: NA; J: TRBJ2-3; D: NA; DNA: TGTGCCAGCAATCCTAGCGGCAACACAGATACGCAGTATTTT; CDR3: CASNPSGNTDTQYF
V: TRBV29-1; size: many; J: TRBJ2-1; D: NA; DNA: TGCAGCGTTGGGAAAGCCTTTATCTACAATGAGCAGTTCTTC; CDR3: CSVGKAFIYNEQFF
V: TRBV3-1; size: NA; J: TRBJ2-7; D: NA; DNA: TGTGCCAGCAGCCAAGATATCGGCAGACCCTACGAGCAGTACTTC; CDR3: CASSQDIGRPYEQYF
V: TRBV3-1; size: NA; J: TRBJ2-5; D: NA; DNA: TGTGCCAGCAGTTTCTTAAGTAGGGCCAGCTTC; CDR3: CASSFLSRASF
V: TRBV1; size: once; J: TRBJ2-7; D: NA; DNA: TGCACCAGCAGCCGGGACAGGTACTTCTACGAGCAGTACTTC; CDR3: CTSSRDRYFYEQYF
V: TRBV7-6; size: NA; J: TRBJ2-4; D: NA; DNA: TGTGCCAGCAGCCTCCTCCGAGGCGGGGCAAACATTCAGTACTTC; CDR3: CASSLLRGGANIQYF
V: TRBV20-1; size: NA; J: TRBJ2-1; D: NA; DNA: TGCAGTGCTAGGGGTGGGGGAGCCTACAATGAGCAGTTCTTC; CDR3: CSARGGGAYNEQFF
V: TRBV20-1; size: NA; J: TRBJ2-1; D: NA; DNA: TGCAGTGCTAGAGTCGGGGGTGGGGGTGAGCAGTTCTTC; CDR3: CSARVGGGGEQFF
V: TRBV5-5; size: few; J: TRBJ2-1; D: TRBD2; DNA: TGTGCCAGCAGCAAGACTAGCGCAAACAATGAGCAGTTCTTC; CDR3: CASSKTSANNEQFF
V: TRBV7-3; size: NA; J: TRBJ2-1; D: NA; DNA: TGTGCCAGCAGCTTACCCAAGACGGGGCAGTTCTTC; CDR3: CASSLPKTGQFF
V: TRBV15; size: NA; J: TRBJ2-7; D: NA; DNA: TGTGCCACCAGCAGGCCTGGCTCGGGTGACGAGCAGTACTTC; CDR3: CATSRPGSGDEQYF
V: TRBV15; size: many; J: TRBJ2-3; D: TRBD1; DNA: TGTGCCACCAGCAGAGAATGGTGGCAGGGGGTAGATACGCAGTATTTT; CDR3: CATSREWWQGVDTQYF
V: TRBV3-1; size: many; J: TRBJ2-7; D: NA; DNA: TGTGCCAGCAGCCGGGTGTCCTACGAGCAGTACTTC; CDR3: CASSRVSYEQYF
V: TRBV5-1; size: many; J: TRBJ1-1; D: TRBD1; DNA: TGCGCCAGCAGCTTGGTGGCAGGGGGCACTGAAGCTTTCTTT; CDR3: CASSLVAGGTEAFF
V: TRBV6-5; size: many; J: TRBJ1-2; D: TRBD1; DNA: TGTGCCAGCAGTTACATGCGGACAGGCTATGGCTACACCTTC; CDR3: CASSYMRTGYGYTF
V: TRBV5-1; size: many; J: TRBJ2-2; D: TRBD2; DNA: TGCGCCAGCAGCTTGGGTAGCGGGAGTACCGGGGAGCTGTTTTTT; CDR3: CASSLGSGSTGELFF
V: TRBV5-6; size: NA; J: TRBJ2-3; D: TRBD1; DNA: TGTGCCAGCAGCCCAGACAGGGGAGCATCTACGCAGTATTTT; CDR3: CASSPDRGASTQYF
V: TRBV6-5; size: few; J: TRBJ2-1; D: TRBD2; DNA: TGTGCCAGCACCCAACCGGGGGGGTATGGTGAGCAGTTCTTC; CDR3: CASTQPGGYGEQFF
V: TRBV6-1; size: many; J: TRBJ2-6; D: NA; DNA: TGTGCCAGCAGCTCCTTTTCGAAGGGAGTAGGGGCCAACGTCCTGACTTTC; CDR3: CASSSFSKGVGANVLTF
V: TRBV28; size: few; J: TRBJ2-7; D: TRBD1; DNA: TGTGCCAGCAGCCAAACGGACAGGGGCCTTAGGTTC; CDR3: CASSQTDRGLRF
V: TRBV27; size: NA; J: TRBJ2-7; D: NA; DNA: TGTGCCAGCAGTGGCCGACAGGAGACCTACGAGCAGTACTTC; CDR3: CASSGRQETYEQYF
V: TRBV3-1; size: few; J: TRBJ2-1; D: TRBD2; DNA: TGTGCCAGCAGCCAAGATGGTGGGCGGGGGGGCCGTATGGTCAATGAGCAGTTCTTC; CDR3: CASSQDGGRGGRMVNEQFF
V: TRBV6-1; size: few; J: TRBJ2-4; D: NA; DNA: TGTGCCAGCAGTGGCCCGAGGGGGGTGGAAGCCAAAAACATTCAGTACTTC; CDR3: CASSGPRGVEAKNIQYF
V: TRBV7-6; size: NA; J: TRBJ1-6; D: TRBD1; DNA: TGTGCCAGCAGCCAGGACAGGGTGGGTTCACCCCTCCACTTT; CDR3: CASSQDRVGSPLHF
V: TRBV6-1; size: many; J: TRBJ2-1; D: TRBD2; DNA: TGTGCCAGCAGCGCCTACGGACTAGCGGGAGATGAGCAGTTCTTC; CDR3: CASSAYGLAGDEQFF
V: TRBV6-4; size: many; J: TRBJ2-1; D: TRBD2; DNA: TGTGCCAGCAGTGACTCGACTAGCGGGAGCAATGAGCAGTTCTTC; CDR3: CASSDSTSGSNEQFF
V: TRBV10-3; size: few; J: TRBJ2-3; D: NA; DNA: TGTGCCATCAGTGCACCCCCGACACCGTCAGGAACAGATACGCAGTATTTT; CDR3: CAISAPPTPSGTDTQYF
V: TRBV12-3/TRBV12-4; size: many; J: TRBJ2-1; D: TRBD2; DNA: TGTGCCAGCAGCACACTAGCGCCGAGCTCCTACAATGAGCAGTTCTTC; CDR3: CASSTLAPSSYNEQFF
V: TRBV10-3; size: many; J: TRBJ2-7; D: TRBD1; DNA: TGTGCCACGATCGGCGCTACAACTCCTACAGGGGCCGAGCAGTACTTC; CDR3: CATIGATTPTGAEQYF
V: TRBV29-1; size: many; J: TRBJ2-2; D: TRBD2; DNA: TGCAGCGTAATTAGCGGGACGAACACCGGGGAGCTGTTTTTT; CDR3: CSVISGTNTGELFF
V: TRBV27; size: many; J: TRBJ2-5; D: TRBD2; DNA: TGTGCCAGCAGCCGCCGACTAGCGGGGTACCAAGAGACCCAGTACTTC; CDR3: CASSRRLAGYQETQYF
V: TRBV12-3/TRBV12-4; size: many; J: TRBJ2-5; D: TRBD1; DNA: TGTGCCAGCAGTTCCTCCGGGACAGGGCGGAAGACCCAGTACTTC; CDR3: CASSSSGTGRKTQYF
V: TRBV25-1; size: few; J: TRBJ1-1; D: NA; DNA: TGTGCCAGCAGTGAAGGTTACACTCGATCGAACACTGAAGCTTTCTTT; CDR3: CASSEGYTRSNTEAFF
V: TRBV3-1; size: NA; J: TRBJ2-1; D: TRBD2; DNA: TGTGCCAGCAGCCGTTTAGCGGGGTATGATGAGCAGTTCTTC; CDR3: CASSRLAGYDEQFF
V: TRBV3-1; size: NA; J: TRBJ2-3; D: NA; DNA: TGTGCCAGCAGCCTCGATCTCGGGCGGGCGGATACGCAGTATTTT; CDR3: CASSLDLGRADTQYF
V: TRBV6-1; size: few; J: TRBJ2-5; D: TRBD1; DNA: TGTGCCAGCAGTGACATACAGGGGTCTTATCAAGAGACCCAGTACTTC; CDR3: CASSDIQGSYQETQYF
V: TRBV11-2; size: NA; J: TRBJ2-3; D: NA; DNA: TGTGCCAGCAGCTTGGGGGGACAAACAGATACGCAGTATTTT; CDR3: CASSLGGQTDTQYF
V: TRBV7-2; size: many; J: TRBJ1-4; D: TRBD1; DNA: TGTGCCAGCAGCTTGGGGGACAGTCTTAATGAAAAACTGTTTTTT; CDR3: CASSLGDSLNEKLFF
V: TRBV12-3/TRBV12-4; size: NA; J: TRBJ2-2; D: TRBD2; DNA: TGTGCCAGCAGGGGGACTAGCGGGGGGGCAGGCGGGGAGCTGTTTTTT; CDR3: CASRGTSGGAGGELFF